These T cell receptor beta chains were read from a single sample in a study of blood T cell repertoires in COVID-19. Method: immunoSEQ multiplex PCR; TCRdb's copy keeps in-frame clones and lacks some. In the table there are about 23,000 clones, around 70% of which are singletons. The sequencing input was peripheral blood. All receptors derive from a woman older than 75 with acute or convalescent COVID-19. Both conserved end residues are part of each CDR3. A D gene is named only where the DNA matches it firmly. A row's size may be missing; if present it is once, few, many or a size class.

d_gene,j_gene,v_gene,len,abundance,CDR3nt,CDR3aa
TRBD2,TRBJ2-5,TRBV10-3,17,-,TGTGCCATCACTTTAGCGGGGGGGCCGTGGGACCAAGAGACCCAGTACTTC,CAITLAGGPWDQETQYF
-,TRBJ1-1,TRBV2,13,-,TGTGCCAACTTAAGGGAGGTGAACACTGAAGCTTTCTTT,CANLREVNTEAFF
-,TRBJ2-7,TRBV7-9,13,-,TGTGCCAGCAGCTTAGGAGGGAGTCGGGAGCAGTACTTC,CASSLGGSREQYF
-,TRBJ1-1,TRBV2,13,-,TGTGCCAGTAGACAAAACCTGAACACTGAAGCTTTCTTT,CASRQNLNTEAFF
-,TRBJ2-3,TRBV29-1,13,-,TGCAGCGTTGGCAGGGTCGGCACAGATACGCAGTATTTT,CSVGRVGTDTQYF
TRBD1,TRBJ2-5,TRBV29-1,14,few,TGCAGCGTTGGGGGCAGACAGGGGCTGGAGACCCAGTACTTC,CSVGGRQGLETQYF
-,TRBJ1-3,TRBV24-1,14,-,TGTGCCACCAGTGATCGGGACTCTGGAAACACCATATATTTT,CATSDRDSGNTIYF
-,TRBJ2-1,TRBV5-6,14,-,TGTGCCAGCAGCCAAGGACCCGGAGGGAATGAGCAGTTCTTC,CASSQGPGGNEQFF
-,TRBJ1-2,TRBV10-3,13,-,TGTGCCATCAGTGAATCCCGCTCCGGTGGCTACACCTTC,CAISESRSGGYTF
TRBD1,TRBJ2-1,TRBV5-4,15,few,TGTGCCAGCAGATCTGACAGGGGGAAGAACAATGAGCAGTTCTTC,CASRSDRGKNNEQFF
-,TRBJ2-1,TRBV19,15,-,TGTGCCAGTAGTATCCGGGACACCACTTACAATGAGCAGTTCTTC,CASSIRDTTYNEQFF